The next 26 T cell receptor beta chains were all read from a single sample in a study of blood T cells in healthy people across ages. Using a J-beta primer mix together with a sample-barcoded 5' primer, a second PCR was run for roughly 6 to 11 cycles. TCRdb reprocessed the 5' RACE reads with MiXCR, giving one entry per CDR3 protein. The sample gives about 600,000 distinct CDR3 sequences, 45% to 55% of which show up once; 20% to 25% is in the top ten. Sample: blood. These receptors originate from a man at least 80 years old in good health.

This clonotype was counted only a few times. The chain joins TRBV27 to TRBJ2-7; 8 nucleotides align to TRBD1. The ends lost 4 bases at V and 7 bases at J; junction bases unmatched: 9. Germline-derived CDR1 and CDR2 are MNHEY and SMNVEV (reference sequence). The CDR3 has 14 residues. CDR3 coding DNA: TGTGCCAGCAGTTCCGGACAGGGCCGCGGGGAGCAGTACTTC. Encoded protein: CASSSGQGRGEQYF.

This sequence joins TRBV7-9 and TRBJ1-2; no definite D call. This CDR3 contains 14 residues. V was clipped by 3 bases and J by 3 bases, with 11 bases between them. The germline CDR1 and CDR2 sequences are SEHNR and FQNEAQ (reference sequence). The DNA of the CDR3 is TGTGCCAGCAGCTTTGGGTGGGCAGACTATGGCTACACCTTC. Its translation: CASSFGWADYGYTF.

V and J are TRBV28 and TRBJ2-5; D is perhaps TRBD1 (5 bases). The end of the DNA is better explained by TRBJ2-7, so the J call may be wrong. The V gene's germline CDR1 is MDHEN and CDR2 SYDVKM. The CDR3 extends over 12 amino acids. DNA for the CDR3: TGTGCCAGCAGCCGACAGTCCGACGAGCAGTACTTC. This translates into CASSRQSDEQYF.

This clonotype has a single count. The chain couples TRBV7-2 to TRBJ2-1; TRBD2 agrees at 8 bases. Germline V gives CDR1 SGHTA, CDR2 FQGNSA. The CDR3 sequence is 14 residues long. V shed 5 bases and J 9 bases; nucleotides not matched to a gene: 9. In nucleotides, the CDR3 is TGTGCCAGCAGCCCCTTCCGGGGGGGCATTGAGCAGTTCTTC. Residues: CASSPFRGGIEQFF.

The CDR3 here is CSARGGSGVENEQFF. The CDR3 DNA sequence: TGCAGTGCTAGGGGCGGGAGCGGGGTTGAAAATGAGCAGTTCTTC. The chain has TRBV20-1 and TRBJ2-1; 7 bases map to TRBD2. After removal of 3 bases from V and 7 bases from J, the junction contained 12 bases not matched to a gene. The CDR3 is 15 amino acids. The germline V gene has CDR1 DFQATT and CDR2 SNEGSKA (reference sequence).

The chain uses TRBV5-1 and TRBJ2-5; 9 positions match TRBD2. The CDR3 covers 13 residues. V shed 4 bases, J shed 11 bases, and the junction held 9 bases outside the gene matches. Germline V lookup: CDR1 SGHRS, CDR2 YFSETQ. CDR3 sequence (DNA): TGCGCCAGCAGCGTTGGGACTAGCAATGAGCAGTACTTC. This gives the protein CASSVGTSNEQYF.

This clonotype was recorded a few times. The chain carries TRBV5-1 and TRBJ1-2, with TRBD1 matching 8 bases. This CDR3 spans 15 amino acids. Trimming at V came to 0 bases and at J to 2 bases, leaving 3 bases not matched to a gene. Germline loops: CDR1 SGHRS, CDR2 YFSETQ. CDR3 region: CASSLDGTGNYGYTF. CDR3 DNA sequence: TGCGCCAGCAGCTTGGACGGGACAGGAAACTATGGCTACACCTTC.

CDR3: CSASQLGGGIRETQYF. DNA for the CDR3: TGCAGTGCTAGCCAACTAGGCGGGGGAATCAGGGAGACCCAGTACTTC. The genes are TRBV20-1 and TRBJ2-5, with 7 bases identical to TRBD2. CDR3 length: 16 amino acids. CDR1 DFQATT and CDR2 SNEGSKA come from the germline V gene (reference sequence). The trim removed 3 bases at V and 5 bases at J, leaving 15 bases unmatched.

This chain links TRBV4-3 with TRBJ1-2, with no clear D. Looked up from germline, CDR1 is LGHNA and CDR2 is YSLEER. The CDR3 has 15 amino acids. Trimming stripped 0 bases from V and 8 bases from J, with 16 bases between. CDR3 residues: CASSQEPAGGDGYTF. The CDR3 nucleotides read TGCGCCAGCAGCCAAGAACCAGCAGGCGGAGACGGCTACACCTTC.

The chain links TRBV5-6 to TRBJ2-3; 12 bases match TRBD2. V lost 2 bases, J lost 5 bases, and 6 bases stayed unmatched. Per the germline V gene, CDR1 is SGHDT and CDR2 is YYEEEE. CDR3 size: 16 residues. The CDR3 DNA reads TGTGCCAGCAGCTTTCTAACTAGCGGGAGGAAAGATACGCAGTATTTT. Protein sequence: CASSFLTSGRKDTQYF.

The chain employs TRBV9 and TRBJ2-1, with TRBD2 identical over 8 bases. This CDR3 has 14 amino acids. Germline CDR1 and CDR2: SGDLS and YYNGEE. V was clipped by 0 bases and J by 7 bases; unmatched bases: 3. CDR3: CASSVDLAGNEQFF. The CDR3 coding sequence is TGTGCCAGCAGCGTAGATCTAGCGGGTAATGAGCAGTTCTTC.

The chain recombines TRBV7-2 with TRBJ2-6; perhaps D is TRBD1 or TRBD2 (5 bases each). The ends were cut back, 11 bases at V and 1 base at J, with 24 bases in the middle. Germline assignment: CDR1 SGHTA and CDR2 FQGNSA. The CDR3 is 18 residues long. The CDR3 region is CACSPRDRSDSGANVLTF. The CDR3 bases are TGTGCCTGCTCCCCCCGGGACCGGTCTGATTCTGGGGCCAACGTCCTGACTTTC.

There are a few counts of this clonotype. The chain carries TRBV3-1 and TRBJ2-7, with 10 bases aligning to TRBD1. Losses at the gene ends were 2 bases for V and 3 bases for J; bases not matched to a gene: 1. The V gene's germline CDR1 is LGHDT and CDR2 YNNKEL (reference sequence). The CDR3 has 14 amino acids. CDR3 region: CASSQRTGGYEQYF. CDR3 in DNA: TGTGCCAGCAGCCAAAGGACAGGGGGCTACGAGCAGTACTTC.

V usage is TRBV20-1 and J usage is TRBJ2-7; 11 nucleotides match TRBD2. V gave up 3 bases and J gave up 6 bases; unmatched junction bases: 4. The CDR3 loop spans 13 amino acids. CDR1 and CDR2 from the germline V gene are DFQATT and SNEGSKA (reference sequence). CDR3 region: CSASSLAGGEQYF. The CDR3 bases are TGCAGTGCTAGTTCCCTAGCGGGAGGCGAGCAGTACTTC.

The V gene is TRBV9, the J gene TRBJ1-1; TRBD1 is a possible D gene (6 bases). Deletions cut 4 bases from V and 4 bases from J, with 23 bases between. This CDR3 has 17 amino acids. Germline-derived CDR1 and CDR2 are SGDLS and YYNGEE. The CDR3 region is CASSPVGGSTSGTEAFF. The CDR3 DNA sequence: TGTGCCAGCAGCCCAGTAGGGGGTTCGACCTCGGGCACTGAAGCTTTCTTT.

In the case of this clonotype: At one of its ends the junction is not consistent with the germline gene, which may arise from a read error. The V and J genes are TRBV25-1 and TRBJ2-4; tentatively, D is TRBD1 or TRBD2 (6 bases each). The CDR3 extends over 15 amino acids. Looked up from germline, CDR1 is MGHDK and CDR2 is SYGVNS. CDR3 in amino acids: CTSSGRGLAKNIQYF. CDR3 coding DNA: TGTACCAGCAGTGGCCGGGGGCTCGCCAAAAACATTCAGTACTTC. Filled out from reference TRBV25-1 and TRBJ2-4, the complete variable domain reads EADIYQTPRYLVIGTGKKITLECSQTMGHDKMYWYQQDPGMELHLIHYSYGVNSTEKGDLSSESTVSRIRTEHFPLTLESARPSHTSQYLCTSSGRGLAKNIQYFGAGTRLSVL.

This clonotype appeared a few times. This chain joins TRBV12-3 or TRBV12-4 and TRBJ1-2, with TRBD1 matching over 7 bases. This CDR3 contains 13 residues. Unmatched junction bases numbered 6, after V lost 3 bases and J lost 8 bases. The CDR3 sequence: CASSFGQGVGYTF. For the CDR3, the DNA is TGTGCCAGCAGTTTCGGGCAGGGGGTAGGCTACACCTTC.

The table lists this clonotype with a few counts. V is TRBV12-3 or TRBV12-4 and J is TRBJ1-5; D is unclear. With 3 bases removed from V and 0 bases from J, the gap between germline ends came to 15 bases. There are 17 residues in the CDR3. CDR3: CASSLHSGSYSNQPQHF. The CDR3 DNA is TGTGCCAGCAGTTTGCACAGCGGTTCTTATAGCAATCAGCCCCAGCATTTT.

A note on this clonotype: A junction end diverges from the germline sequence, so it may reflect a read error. The CDR3 loop is CANSATGGMTDTQYF. Here the CDR3 DNA reads TGTGCCAACAGCGCGACAGGGGGAATGACAGATACGCAGTATTTT. The chain couples TRBV9 to TRBJ2-3; 9 nucleotides match TRBD1. This CDR3 has 15 amino acids. CDR1 is SGDLS, CDR2 YYNGEE, per germline.

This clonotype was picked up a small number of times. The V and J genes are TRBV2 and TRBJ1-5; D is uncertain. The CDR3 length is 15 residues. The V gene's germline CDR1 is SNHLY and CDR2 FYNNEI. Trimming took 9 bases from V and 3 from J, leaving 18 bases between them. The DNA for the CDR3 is TGTGCCAGTGTATCGGGTCTCGGATCCAATCAGCCCCAGCATTTT. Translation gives CASVSGLGSNQPQHF.

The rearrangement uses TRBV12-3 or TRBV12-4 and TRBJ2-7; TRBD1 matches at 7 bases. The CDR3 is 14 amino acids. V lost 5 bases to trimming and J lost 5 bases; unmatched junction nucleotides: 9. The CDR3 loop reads CASSRTGRVDEQYF. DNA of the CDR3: TGTGCCAGCAGTCGGACAGGACGGGTGGACGAGCAGTACTTC.

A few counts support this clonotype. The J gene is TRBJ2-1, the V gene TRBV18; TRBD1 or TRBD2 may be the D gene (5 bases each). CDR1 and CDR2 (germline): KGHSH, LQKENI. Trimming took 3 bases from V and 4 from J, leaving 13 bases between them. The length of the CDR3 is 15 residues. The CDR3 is CASSPPEGQYNEQFF. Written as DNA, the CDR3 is TGTGCCAGCTCACCTCCCGAGGGGCAATACAATGAGCAGTTCTTC.

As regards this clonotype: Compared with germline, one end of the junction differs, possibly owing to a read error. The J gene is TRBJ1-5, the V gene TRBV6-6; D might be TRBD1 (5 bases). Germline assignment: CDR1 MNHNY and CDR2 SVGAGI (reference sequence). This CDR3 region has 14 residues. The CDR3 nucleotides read TGTGCCGGCAGGTACACAGGTTCCGTCCAGCCCCAGCATTTT. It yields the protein CAGRYTGSVQPQHF.

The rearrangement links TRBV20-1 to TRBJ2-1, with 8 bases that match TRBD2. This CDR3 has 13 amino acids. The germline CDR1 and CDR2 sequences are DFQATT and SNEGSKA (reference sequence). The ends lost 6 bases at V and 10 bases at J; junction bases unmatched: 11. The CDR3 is CSAPGLGAGEQFF. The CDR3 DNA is TGCAGTGCCCCGGGACTAGGGGCGGGGGAGCAGTTCTTC.

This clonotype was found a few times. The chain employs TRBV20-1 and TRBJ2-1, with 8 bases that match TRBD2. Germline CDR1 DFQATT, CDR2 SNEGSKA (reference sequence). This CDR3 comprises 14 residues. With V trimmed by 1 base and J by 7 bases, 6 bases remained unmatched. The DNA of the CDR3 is TGCAGTGCTAGAGCGGGACTAGGTGTAAATGAGCAGTTCTTC. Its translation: CSARAGLGVNEQFF.

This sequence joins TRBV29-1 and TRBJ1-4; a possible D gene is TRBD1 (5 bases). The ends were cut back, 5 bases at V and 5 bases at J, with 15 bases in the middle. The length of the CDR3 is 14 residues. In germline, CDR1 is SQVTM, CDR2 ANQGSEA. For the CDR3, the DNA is TGCAGCGTTTTCTCGACAGAATCAAATGAAAAACTGTTTTTT. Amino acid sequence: CSVFSTESNEKLFF.